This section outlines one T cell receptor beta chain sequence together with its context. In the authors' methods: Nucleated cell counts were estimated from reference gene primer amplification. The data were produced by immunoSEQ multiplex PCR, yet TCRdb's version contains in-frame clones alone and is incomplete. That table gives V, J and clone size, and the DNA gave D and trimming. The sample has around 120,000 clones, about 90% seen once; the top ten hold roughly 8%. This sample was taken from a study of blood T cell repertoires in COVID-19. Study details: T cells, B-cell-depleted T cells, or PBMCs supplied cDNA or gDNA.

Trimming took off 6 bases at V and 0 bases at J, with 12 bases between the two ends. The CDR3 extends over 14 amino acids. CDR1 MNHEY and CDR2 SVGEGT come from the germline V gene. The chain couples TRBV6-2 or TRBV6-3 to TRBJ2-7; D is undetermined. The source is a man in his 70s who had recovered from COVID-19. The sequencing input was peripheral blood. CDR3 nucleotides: TGTGCCAGCAGCCCAACTTACGTCTCCTACGAGCAGTACTTC. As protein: CASSPTYVSYEQYF.